The rows below give T cell receptor beta chains drawn from one sample of a study of response to subunit inactivated influenza vaccine. Via MiXCR, TCRdb re-called the RT-PCR reads, giving one row per CDR3 protein. The table has 160,000 or so distinct CDR3 sequences, roughly a tenth seen once; the top ten hold around 12%. Sequenced material: non-naive T cells sorted from PBMCs, taken more than 35 days after vaccination. The receptors derive from a man between 45 and 60 years old who received an inactivated influenza vaccine. Each CDR3 is given with its conserved first and last residue. The order of the fields is J gene, D gene, clone size, V gene, CDR3 protein, CDR3 DNA. A D gene is named only where the DNA matches it firmly. Size is omitted from some rows. Given values are once, few, many or a class for expanded clones.

j_call: TRBJ1-1
d_call: -
clone_size: many
v_call: TRBV7-9
cdr3_aa: CASLMEGNTEAFF
cdr3_nt: TGTGCCAGCCTCATGGAGGGGAACACTGAAGCTTTCTTT

j_call: TRBJ2-3
d_call: TRBD1
clone_size: many
v_call: TRBV7-9
cdr3_aa: CASSLSTGGLTDTQYF
cdr3_nt: TGTGCCAGCAGCTTATCGACAGGGGGCCTCACAGATACGCAGTATTTT

j_call: TRBJ2-5
d_call: -
clone_size: many
v_call: TRBV25-1
cdr3_aa: CASSEYKSQETQYF
cdr3_nt: TGTGCCAGCAGTGAATATAAGTCACAAGAGACCCAGTACTTC

j_call: TRBJ2-7
d_call: -
clone_size: few
v_call: TRBV20-1
cdr3_aa: CSARDAYEQYF
cdr3_nt: TGCAGTGCTAGAGATGCCTACGAGCAGTACTTC

j_call: TRBJ2-5
d_call: -
clone_size: few
v_call: TRBV18
cdr3_aa: CASSPYGQTQETQYF
cdr3_nt: TGTGCCAGCTCACCATACGGACAGACCCAAGAGACCCAGTACTTC

j_call: TRBJ2-3
d_call: TRBD2
clone_size: -
v_call: TRBV28
cdr3_aa: CASRRGGMADTQYF
cdr3_nt: TGTGCCAGCAGGCGGGGGGGAATGGCAGATACGCAGTATTTT

j_call: TRBJ1-6
d_call: -
clone_size: -
v_call: TRBV9
cdr3_aa: CASSGGSGVDNSPLHF
cdr3_nt: TGTGCCAGCAGCGGGGGATCAGGAGTTGATAATTCACCCCTCCACTTT

j_call: TRBJ2-7
d_call: -
clone_size: few
v_call: TRBV27
cdr3_aa: CASSLVGTKPYEQYF
cdr3_nt: TGTGCCAGCAGTTTAGTAGGCACCAAGCCCTACGAGCAGTACTTC

j_call: TRBJ2-2
d_call: -
clone_size: few
v_call: TRBV28
cdr3_aa: CASSFSQPNTGELFF
cdr3_nt: TGTGCCAGCAGTTTTAGTCAGCCGAACACCGGGGAGCTGTTTTTT

j_call: TRBJ2-7
d_call: TRBD2
clone_size: few
v_call: TRBV29-1
cdr3_aa: CSATLAGRTYEQYF
cdr3_nt: TGCAGCGCCACACTAGCGGGGCGTACCTACGAGCAGTACTTC

j_call: TRBJ2-5
d_call: -
clone_size: -
v_call: TRBV5-5
cdr3_aa: CASSAGLRLLRQETQYF
cdr3_nt: TGTGCCAGCAGCGCGGGACTGAGACTGCTGCGCCAAGAGACCCAGTACTTC